These 32 T cell receptor beta chains came from one sample sequenced in a study of cytomegalovirus exposure and HLA in healthy donors. The PCR ran on 60 Vbeta and 13 Jbeta primers. Libraries were prepared by immunoSEQ multiplex PCR; TCRdb keeps only in-frame clonotypes and omits some of them. Of some 120,000 clones listed, about 80% are singletons. The sequenced sample was PBMCs. The receptors were sampled from a man aged 25 to 40 in good health and CMV-seropositive.

The J gene is TRBJ2-5, the V gene TRBV18; no clear D gene. The CDR3 is 14 amino acids. Germline lookup yields CDR1 KGHSH and CDR2 LQKENI. V shed 3 bases and J shed 5 bases, with 13 bases lying between them. CDR3 sequence (DNA): TGTGCCAGCTCACCTATTAGCTGGTACGAGACCCAGTACTTC. Its translation: CASSPISWYETQYF.

V usage is TRBV23-1 and J usage is TRBJ2-7; TRBD1 is a possible D gene (6 bases). Being an ORF, TRBV23-1 has a function that is uncertain. This CDR3 contains 14 residues. V was cut by 7 bases and J by 3 bases, with 16 bases left in between. The CDR3 spells CASKIRQAFYEQYF. CDR3 in DNA: TGCGCCAGCAAAATCCGACAGGCGTTCTACGAGCAGTACTTC.

This clone was picked up one time. This chain links TRBV10-3 with TRBJ2-7; 13 bases match TRBD2. The ends lost 4 bases at V and 0 bases at J; junction bases unmatched: 3. Germline CDR1 reads ENHRY; CDR2 reads SYGVKD. The CDR3 totals 16 residues. The CDR3 here is CAISATSGGSSYEQYF. The CDR3 DNA reads as TGTGCCATCAGTGCGACTAGCGGGGGGTCCTCCTACGAGCAGTACTTC.

The rearrangement joins TRBV6-1 to TRBJ2-7; 7 nucleotides agree with TRBD2. CDR1 is MNHNS, CDR2 SASEGT, per germline. The CDR3 has 15 amino acids. The V segment lost 3 bases and the J segment 2 bases; nucleotides outside the gene matches: 7. CDR3 nucleotide sequence: TGTGCCAGCAGTGAGGGCCCGGGGGGACCCTACGAGCAGTACTTC. Translated: CASSEGPGGPYEQYF.

This clone was detected only a few times. The genes are TRBV19 and TRBJ2-3; TRBD1 aligns across 10 bases. This CDR3 is 15 amino acids long. J gave up 1 base and V 6 bases, and 4 bases lay outside the gene matches. CDR1 and CDR2 from the germline V gene are LNHDA and SQIVND (reference sequence). CDR3: CASRSGTGGTDTQYF. The DNA of the CDR3 is TGTGCCAGTAGATCCGGGACAGGGGGCACAGATACGCAGTATTTT.

As for this clone: The junction differs from germline at one of its ends, possibly a read error. The CDR3 here is CSGGGQDVYLF. CDR3 nucleotide sequence: TGCAGCGGGGGGGGACAGGACGTTTATCTCTTT. The chain couples TRBV29-1 to TRBJ1-1; 8 nucleotides match TRBD1. The CDR3 spans 11 residues. Germline CDR1 and CDR2: SQVTM and ANQGSEA.

The V and J genes are TRBV13 and TRBJ2-7; TRBD1 aligns across 9 bases. CDR3 size: 14 residues. Looked up from germline, CDR1 is PRHDT and CDR2 is FYEKMQ (reference sequence). V lost 8 bases to trimming and J lost 3 bases; unmatched junction nucleotides: 8. In nucleotides, the CDR3 is TGTGCCAGCTCAAACCCGACAGGGGGCTACGAGCAGTACTTC. Its translation: CASSNPTGGYEQYF.

The chain joins TRBV7-9 to TRBJ2-2; a weak D match, TRBD2 (5 bases). V was clipped by 4 bases and J by 10 bases, with 13 bases between them. The CDR3 runs 13 residues. The germline CDR1 and CDR2 sequences are SEHNR and FQNEAQ (reference sequence). The CDR3 nucleotides are TGTGCCAGCAGCTGGGAGACTTCTTCGGAGCTGTTTTTT. It codes for CASSWETSSELFF.

This clone was seen once. V is TRBV6-1 and J is TRBJ1-2; the match to TRBD1 covers 8 bases. Germline lookup yields CDR1 MNHNS and CDR2 SASEGT. The CDR3 runs to 13 residues. J lost 2 bases, V lost 8 bases, and 4 bases had no gene match. CDR3 in amino acids: CASDRGGNYGYTF. Written as DNA, the CDR3 is TGTGCCAGCGACAGGGGAGGAAACTATGGCTACACCTTC.

The rearrangement links TRBV10-1 to TRBJ2-1, with 11 bases identical to TRBD2. Germline assignment: CDR1 WNHNN and CDR2 SYGVQD (reference sequence). Trimming took 6 bases from V and 9 from J; bases not matched to a gene: 7. There are 14 residues in the CDR3. CDR3 region: CASSYSGGAGEQFF. In DNA form, the CDR3 reads TGCGCCAGCAGCTATAGCGGGGGGGCCGGTGAGCAGTTCTTC.

To note about this clone: A read error may produce the germline difference seen at one junction end. The V gene is TRBV25-1, the J gene TRBJ1-2; 12 bases map to TRBD1. In germline, CDR1 is MGHDK, CDR2 SYGVNS. The CDR3 sequence is 17 residues long. In nucleotides, the CDR3 is TGTGCCAGCAGGGGGTTCGGGACAGGGGGCGCGGACTATGGCCACACCTTC. This codes for CASRGFGTGGADYGHTF.

The V gene is TRBV29-1, the J gene TRBJ2-6, with a tentative D call TRBD2 (5 bases). Trimming removed 4 bases at V and 2 bases at J, with 6 bases between. In germline, CDR1 is SQVTM, CDR2 ANQGSEA. The CDR3 runs 13 residues. CDR3 in amino acids: CSVGRTGANVLTF. DNA of the CDR3: TGCAGCGTTGGGAGGACTGGGGCCAACGTCCTGACTTTC.

V usage is TRBV29-1 and J usage is TRBJ2-3; D is possibly TRBD1 (5 bases). CDR1 and CDR2 (germline): SQVTM, ANQGSEA. V gave up 1 base and J gave up 2 bases, with 7 bases separating them. The CDR3 is 13 residues long. The CDR3 spells CSVEGGDTDTQYF. The CDR3 DNA sequence: TGCAGCGTTGAAGGGGGCGACACAGATACGCAGTATTTT.

The chain combines TRBV6-5 with TRBJ2-5; D remains unclear. The germline CDR1 and CDR2 sequences are MNHEY and SVGAGI. Between the trimmed V and J ends, which lost 5 bases and 5 bases, there was a span of 9 bases. This CDR3 is 12 amino acids long. CDR3 coding DNA: TGTGCCAGCAGTCCGGGTGGGGAGACCCAGTACTTC. Its protein product is CASSPGGETQYF.

The V gene is TRBV5-1, the J gene TRBJ2-3; 8 positions match TRBD2. After removal of 0 bases from V and 4 bases from J, the junction contained 4 bases not matched to a gene. Germline values: CDR1 SGHRS, CDR2 YFSETQ. This CDR3 contains 15 residues. Written as DNA, the CDR3 is TGCGCCAGCAGCTTGGGGCGGGGGGTCCCAGATACGCAGTATTTT. Translation gives CASSLGRGVPDTQYF.

In its sample, this clone was seen once. The chain uses TRBV4-2 and TRBJ1-4, with a weak D call TRBD1 (5 bases). The CDR3 spans 14 residues. Germline V CDR1 and CDR2: LGHNA, YNFKEQ. V was shortened by 0 bases and J by 8 bases, with 10 bases between the two germline ends. In DNA form, the CDR3 reads TGTGCCAGCAGCCAAGATAAAAGGGGCGAAAAACTGTTTTTT. This encodes CASSQDKRGEKLFF.

The sample holds one count of this clone. This sequence joins TRBV5-1 and TRBJ2-7; D not certain. CDR1 is SGHRS and CDR2 is YFSETQ in the germline V gene. The V end lost 0 bases, the J end lost 12 bases, and 16 bases lay between the germline ends. The CDR3 has 13 amino acids. The CDR3 sequence is CASSLEAPRYLYF. The CDR3 coding sequence is TGCGCCAGCAGCTTGGAGGCACCTAGGTATTTGTACTTC. Together with reference TRBV5-1 and TRBJ2-7, the CDR3 gives the full variable domain: KAGVTQTPRYLIKTRGQQVTLSCSPISGHRSVSWYQQTPGQGLQFLFEYFSETQRNKGNFPGRFSGRQFSNSRSEMNVSTLELGDSALYLCASSLEAPRYLYFGPGTRLTVT.

This chain uses TRBV5-1 with TRBJ1-3; D call uncertain. Trimming pared 2 bases from V and 0 bases from J, leaving 12 bases between. This CDR3 has 16 amino acids. Germline V gene lookup returns CDR1 SGHRS and CDR2 YFSETQ. CDR3 nucleotides: TGCGCCAGCAGCTTCTCATCCAGTCACTCTGGAAACACCATATATTTT. Protein sequence: CASSFSSSHSGNTIYF.

The V and J genes are TRBV5-1 and TRBJ2-2; the D gene is possibly TRBD1 (6 bases). Germline V gene sequence: CDR1 SGHRS, CDR2 YFSETQ. This CDR3 contains 15 residues. Deletions cut 3 bases from V and 2 bases from J, with 11 bases between. The chain's CDR3 is CASSSDSFNTGELFF. Written as DNA, the CDR3 is TGCGCCAGCAGCTCGGACAGTTTCAACACCGGGGAGCTGTTTTTT.

This clone was seen a handful of times. V usage is TRBV28 and J usage is TRBJ2-3, with 8 bases matching TRBD2. V shed 5 bases, J shed 0 bases, and the junction held 1 base outside the gene matches. The germline CDR1 and CDR2 sequences are MDHEN and SYDVKM. The CDR3 is 14 amino acids. DNA for the CDR3: TGTGCCAGCAGTCCGGGGGGGAGCACAGATACGCAGTATTTT. This translates into CASSPGGSTDTQYF.

The chain carries TRBV2 and TRBJ2-2, with 8 bases lining up with TRBD1. J was trimmed by 7 bases and V by 6 bases; bases with no gene match: 7. The CDR3 is 14 amino acids. Germline V gene sequence: CDR1 SNHLY, CDR2 FYNNEI. As DNA, the CDR3 is TGTGCCAGCAGATCGACAGGGGAGGTCGGGGAGCTGTTTTTT. As protein: CASRSTGEVGELFF.

This rearrangement joins TRBV29-1 to TRBJ1-2; 9 bases line up with TRBD1. The trim removed 5 bases at V and 7 bases at J, leaving 8 bases unmatched. Germline V gives CDR1 SQVTM, CDR2 ANQGSEA. This CDR3 has 13 amino acids. CDR3 in amino acids: CSVTPGQGTGYTF. CDR3 coding DNA: TGCAGCGTTACTCCGGGACAGGGAACTGGCTACACCTTC. The full variable domain, in which reference TRBV29-1 and TRBJ1-2 provide the parts outside the CDR3, is SAVISQKPSRDICQRGTSLTIQCQVDSQVTMMFWYRQQPGQSLTLIATANQGSEATYESGFVIDKFPISRPNLTFSTLTVSNMSPEDSSIYLCSVTPGQGTGYTFGSGTRLTVV.

This rearrangement joins TRBV10-3 to TRBJ1-1; tentative D call: TRBD1 (5 bases). Trimming removed 0 bases at V and 1 base at J, with 6 bases between. Germline V gene lookup returns CDR1 ENHRY and CDR2 SYGVKD. The CDR3 has 14 residues. The CDR3 here is CAISESQGNTEAFF. DNA of the CDR3: TGTGCCATCAGTGAGTCGCAGGGGAACACTGAAGCTTTCTTT.

The chain is built from TRBV28 and TRBJ1-2, with 11 bases fitting TRBD1. Germline CDR1 and CDR2: MDHEN and SYDVKM. The junction had 10 bases not matched to a gene; V was cut back by 5 bases and J by 8 bases. CDR3 length equals 15 residues. CDR3 DNA: TGTGCCAGCAGTCCTCCTCTAGGGACAGGGGGAGGCTACACCTTC. Residues: CASSPPLGTGGGYTF.

J is TRBJ1-2 and V is TRBV7-2, with D hard to call. The germline V and J ends were trimmed by 1 base and 2 bases, with 11 bases remaining between them. The CDR3 has 15 amino acids. Germline values: CDR1 SGHTA, CDR2 FQGNSA. CDR3: CASSLGGSWNYGYTF. The CDR3 DNA sequence: TGTGCCAGCAGCTTAGGCGGCAGTTGGAACTATGGCTACACCTTC.

This clone appeared once. V usage is TRBV6-6 and J usage is TRBJ2-2, with 9 bases fitting TRBD1. The CDR3 runs 16 residues. Germline CDR1 and CDR2: MNHNY and SVGAGI (reference sequence). The V and J ends lost 6 bases and 6 bases, in that order; junction bases with no gene match: 11. CDR3 DNA: TGTGCCAGCAGCTCCTGGGGACAGGGCATCTCCGGGGAGCTGTTTTTT. Its translation is CASSSWGQGISGELFF.

In this sample, this clone turned up a few times. The CDR3 loop reads CASGLGTGSRSPLHF. The CDR3 nucleotides are TGTGCTAGTGGTTTGGGGACAGGGAGTAGGTCACCCCTCCACTTT. The rearrangement links TRBV12-5 to TRBJ1-6; 8 nucleotides align to TRBD1. The CDR3 covers 15 residues. In germline, CDR1 is LGHNT, CDR2 FRNRAP. Losses at the gene ends were 1 base for V and 10 bases for J; bases not matched to a gene: 6.

The chain links TRBV5-1 to TRBJ2-7, with 9 nucleotides matching TRBD2. CDR3 size: 15 residues. V trimming: 0 bases; J trimming: 7 bases; junction bases outside the gene matches: 8. Per the germline V gene, CDR1 is SGHRS and CDR2 is YFSETQ. Written as DNA, the CDR3 is TGCGCCAGCAGCTTGGAGGTGGCGGGGGGGTGGGAGCAGTACTTC. It codes for CASSLEVAGGWEQYF.

This rearrangement joins TRBV19 to TRBJ2-3, with 9 bases that match TRBD2. Germline CDR1 reads LNHDA; CDR2 reads SQIVND (reference sequence). There are 18 residues in the CDR3. The ends lost 1 base at V and 3 bases at J; junction bases unmatched: 11. CDR3 DNA: TGTGCCAGTAGTATAGTTCTAGCGGGGATAGTATGGACAGATACGCAGTATTTT. Translating it yields CASSIVLAGIVWTDTQYF.

This CDR3 reads CASSEYGQGHTEAFF. The CDR3 region has the DNA TGTGCCAGCAGTGAATATGGACAGGGCCACACTGAAGCTTTCTTT. The gene calls are TRBV25-1 and TRBJ1-1; 8 bases are a match to TRBD1. V lost 0 bases to trimming and J lost 3 bases; unmatched junction nucleotides: 3. This CDR3 comprises 15 residues. Germline values: CDR1 MGHDK, CDR2 SYGVNS.

The chain joins TRBV5-5 to TRBJ2-7; D unclear. This CDR3 is built from 13 residues. Germline CDR1 SGHKS, CDR2 YYEKEE (reference sequence). V was pared by 4 bases and J by 5 bases, with 13 bases between. The CDR3 reads CASSPPARDEQYF. The CDR3 DNA is TGTGCCAGCAGCCCTCCCGCCCGCGACGAGCAGTACTTC.

The chain is built from TRBV7-6 and TRBJ2-1, with 10 bases matching TRBD2. Germline V CDR1 and CDR2: SGHVS, FNYEAQ. Trimming took 5 bases from V and 3 from J; bases not matched to a gene: 10. This CDR3 is 17 amino acids long. CDR3 protein: CASSPRTAGGYYNEQFF. The CDR3, as DNA: TGTGCCAGCAGCCCACGAACAGCGGGGGGGTACTACAATGAGCAGTTCTTC.